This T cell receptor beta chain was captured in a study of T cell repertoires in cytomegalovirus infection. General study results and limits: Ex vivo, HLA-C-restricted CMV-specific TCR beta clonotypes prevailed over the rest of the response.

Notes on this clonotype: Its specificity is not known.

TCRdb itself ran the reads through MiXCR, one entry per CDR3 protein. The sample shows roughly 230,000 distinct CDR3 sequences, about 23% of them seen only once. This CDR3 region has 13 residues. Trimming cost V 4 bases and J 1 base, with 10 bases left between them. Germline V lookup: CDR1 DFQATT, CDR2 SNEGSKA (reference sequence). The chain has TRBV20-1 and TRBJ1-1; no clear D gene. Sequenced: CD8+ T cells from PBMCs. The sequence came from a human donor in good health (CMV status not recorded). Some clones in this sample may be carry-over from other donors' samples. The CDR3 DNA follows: TGCAGTGCTATTGACTGGGAGAACACTGAAGCTTTCTTT. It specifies CSAIDWENTEAFF.